A single sample is the source of the 22 T cell receptor beta chains below, sequenced in a study of identical twins. TCRdb itself ran the 5' RACE reads through MiXCR, one entry per CDR3 protein. The table lists 700,000 or so distinct CDR3 sequences, over 8.5% of them singletons. This sample was also put to use in a study of yellow fever vaccine responses in identical twins.

Specimen: PBMCs. These receptors were collected from a woman aged 18-29 years in good health.

This clonotype occurred a few times. The rearrangement joins TRBV5-1 to TRBJ2-7; D is perhaps TRBD2 (6 bases). This CDR3 is 15 amino acids long. Per the germline V gene, CDR1 is SGHRS and CDR2 is YFSETQ. Trimming stripped 2 bases from V and 0 bases from J, with 12 bases between. DNA for the CDR3: TGCGCCAGCAGCTTTGATGCGGGGTCCTCCTACGAGCAGTACTTC. Its protein is CASSFDAGSSYEQYF.

The genes are TRBV29-1 and TRBJ2-7, with TRBD1 matching 7 bases. The junction had 3 bases not matched to a gene; V was cut back by 6 bases and J by 1 base. The germline CDR1 and CDR2 sequences are SQVTM and ANQGSEA. The CDR3 has 12 residues. CDR3 region: CSVQGSSYEQYF. In DNA form, the CDR3 reads TGCAGCGTACAGGGGTCTTCCTACGAGCAGTACTTC.

In this sample, this clonotype turned up many times. The rearrangement uses TRBV7-9 and TRBJ2-2; TRBD1 agrees at 10 bases. Germline CDR1 reads SEHNR; CDR2 reads FQNEAQ (reference sequence). The CDR3 sequence is 16 residues long. V shed 3 bases, J shed 0 bases, and the junction held 1 base outside the gene matches. CDR3 nucleotide sequence: TGTGCCAGCAGCTTTGGACAGGGGGCGAACACCGGGGAGCTGTTTTTT. Translated: CASSFGQGANTGELFF.

There are a few counts of this clonotype. The V and J genes are TRBV3-1 and TRBJ2-7; the D gene is possibly TRBD2 (7 bases). V dropped 2 bases and J dropped 0 bases, with 17 bases sitting between them. CDR1 and CDR2 (germline): LGHDT, YNNKEL (reference sequence). The CDR3 loop spans 17 amino acids. Here the CDR3 reads CASSQISRGASSYEQYF. Here the CDR3 DNA reads TGTGCCAGCAGCCAAATAAGTCGGGGGGCGAGCTCCTACGAGCAGTACTTC.

This clonotype was seen a few times. The chain combines TRBV6-2 or TRBV6-3 with TRBJ1-5; D unresolved. Trimming took off 3 bases at V and 7 bases at J, with 13 bases between the two ends. Germline V gene lookup returns CDR1 MNHEY and CDR2 SVGEGT. The length of the CDR3 is 14 residues. The CDR3: CASSYTGKRQPQHF. The CDR3 DNA is TGTGCCAGCAGTTATACGGGGAAACGACAGCCCCAGCATTTT.

This clonotype was counted many times. The chain has TRBV4-3 and TRBJ2-3; D uncertain. This CDR3 has 13 amino acids. Trimming took 3 bases from V and 1 from J, leaving 5 bases between them. In germline, CDR1 is LGHNA, CDR2 YSLEER. The CDR3, as DNA: TGCGCCAGCAGCCAGCAGGGCACAGATACGCAGTATTTT. It is translated as CASSQQGTDTQYF.

CDR3 loop: CSAPVGSADPEDTQYF. The CDR3 DNA follows: TGCAGTGCCCCAGTCGGTAGCGCCGATCCCGAGGATACGCAGTATTTT. V gene TRBV20-1 combines with J gene TRBJ2-3, with D perhaps TRBD2 (5 bases). In germline, CDR1 is DFQATT, CDR2 SNEGSKA (reference sequence). The CDR3 sequence is 16 residues long. Trimming took off 6 bases at V and 6 bases at J, with 25 bases between the two ends.

This clonotype was counted a few times. The V and J genes are TRBV29-1 and TRBJ2-7; weak D call: TRBD2 (6 bases). The CDR3 runs to 12 residues. V was pared by 0 bases and J by 10 bases, with 13 bases between. Germline V lookup: CDR1 SQVTM, CDR2 ANQGSEA. In nucleotides, the CDR3 is TGCAGCGTTGAAGATACTGGGACTCCCCAGTACTTC. Protein product: CSVEDTGTPQYF.

As concerns this clonotype: The junction departs from germline at one end; a sequencing error may be responsible. This rearrangement joins TRBV10-3 to TRBJ2-1, with 9 positions matching TRBD2. CDR1 and CDR2 from the germline V gene are ENHRY and SYGVKD. The CDR3 runs to 15 residues. CDR3 bases: TGTGCCATCAGTGAAGGGCTAGCGGGATACAATCAGCAGTTCTTC. Its translation: CAISEGLAGYNQQFF.

The CDR3 DNA reads TGTGCCAGCAGTGTGCGTCAGGGTGATGGAGAGACCCAGTACTTC. Encoded protein: CASSVRQGDGETQYF. V and J are TRBV2 and TRBJ2-5; D might be TRBD1 (5 bases). Trimming removed 4 bases from V and 4 bases from J, with 16 bases in between. The CDR3 loop spans 15 amino acids. Germline V gene sequence: CDR1 SNHLY, CDR2 FYNNEI.

The chain combines TRBV30 with TRBJ1-1; 7 nucleotides agree with TRBD1. The junction had 17 bases not matched to a gene; V was cut back by 8 bases and J by 5 bases. The length of the CDR3 is 15 residues. Germline CDR1 and CDR2: GTSNPN and SVGIG (reference sequence). The CDR3 DNA follows: TGTGCCCGAAAGACAGGGCGAGGTTATGGTACTGAAGCTTTCTTT. Amino acid sequence: CARKTGRGYGTEAFF.

The chain combines TRBV5-1 with TRBJ2-7; 8 bases match TRBD1. CDR3 size: 13 residues. The germline V gene encodes CDR1 SGHRS and CDR2 YFSETQ. V was clipped by 4 bases and J by 7 bases; unmatched bases: 7. CDR3 protein: CASSNGQGWEQYF. Here the CDR3 DNA reads TGCGCCAGCAGCAACGGACAGGGTTGGGAGCAGTACTTC. The full variable domain, completed using reference TRBV5-1 and TRBJ2-7, is KAGVTQTPRYLIKTRGQQVTLSCSPISGHRSVSWYQQTPGQGLQFLFEYFSETQRNKGNFPGRFSGRQFSNSRSEMNVSTLELGDSALYLCASSNGQGWEQYFGPGTRLTVT.

This clonotype has at least ten counts. The chain recombines TRBV27 with TRBJ2-3; 12 nucleotides line up with TRBD2. This CDR3 has 15 amino acids. The J segment lost 3 bases and the V segment lost 3 bases, leaving 1 base of the junction unmatched. Germline values: CDR1 MNHEY, CDR2 SMNVEV (reference sequence). The CDR3, as DNA: TGTGCCAGCAGTTTTACTAGCGGGGGGACAGATACGCAGTATTTT. Amino acid sequence: CASSFTSGGTDTQYF.

On this clonotype: The junction departs from germline at one end; a sequencing error may be responsible. The genes are TRBV7-2 and TRBJ2-7, with 8 bases aligning to TRBD1. The CDR3 consists of 15 residues. Germline V CDR1 and CDR2: SGHTA, FQGNSA. In DNA form, the CDR3 reads TGTGCCAGCAGCTTAGGGGGACAGGCCGCATACGCGCAGTACTTC. Translating gives CASSLGGQAAYAQYF.

V is TRBV5-1 and J is TRBJ2-7; 7 bases match TRBD2. Germline V CDR1 and CDR2: SGHRS, YFSETQ. Germline trimming cut 2 bases from V and 0 bases from J; bases unmatched to any gene: 5. The CDR3 has 15 amino acids. CDR3 DNA: TGCGCCAGCAGCTTTACGGGGGAGGGCTCCTACGAGCAGTACTTC. Translation: CASSFTGEGSYEQYF.

This clonotype showed up just a few times. J is TRBJ2-7 and V is TRBV7-9; tentatively, D is TRBD2 (6 bases). CDR3 length: 13 residues. Trimming left V 5 bases short and J 0 bases short, with 8 bases between. Germline CDR1 is SEHNR and CDR2 is FQNEAQ (reference sequence). For the CDR3, the DNA is TGTGCCAGCAGCGGGGGGTTCTCCTACGAGCAGTACTTC. Translated: CASSGGFSYEQYF.

This clonotype was observed at least ten times. The J gene is TRBJ1-1, the V gene TRBV12-3 or TRBV12-4; the D gene is possibly TRBD1 (5 bases). The V end lost 8 bases, the J end lost 1 base, and 17 bases lay between the germline ends. The CDR3 covers 15 residues. CDR3: CASSPGQGRNTEAFF. CDR3 in DNA: TGTGCCAGCTCTCCAGGGCAGGGCCGGAACACTGAAGCTTTCTTT.

This clonotype was detected only a few times. The gene calls are TRBV6-4 and TRBJ2-1; TRBD2 matches 7 bases. Germline lookup yields CDR1 MRHNA and CDR2 SNTAGT. Losses at the gene ends were 2 bases for V and 0 bases for J; bases not matched to a gene: 4. CDR3 length: 16 residues. DNA of the CDR3: TGTGCCAGCAGTGACGGGGGGGAGGACTCCTACAATGAGCAGTTCTTC. Its translation is CASSDGGEDSYNEQFF.

Only a few counts were recorded for this clonotype. V gene TRBV29-1 combines with J gene TRBJ2-7; the match to TRBD1 covers 9 bases. The CDR3 length is 19 residues. Germline-derived CDR1 and CDR2 are SQVTM and ANQGSEA. V dropped 5 bases and J dropped 3; count of bases not matched to a gene: 23. The CDR3 protein is CSVFGLIRAPGQGSYEQYF. CDR3 nucleotide sequence: TGCAGCGTTTTCGGTTTAATCAGAGCACCGGGACAGGGTAGCTACGAGCAGTACTTC.

The chain recombines TRBV14 with TRBJ2-3; maybe TRBD2 (6 bases). V was shortened by 1 base and J by 4 bases, with 15 bases between the two germline ends. Germline V lookup: CDR1 SGHDN, CDR2 FVKESK. This CDR3 has 16 residues. The CDR3 is CASSQGGTYSPDTQYF. The CDR3 region has the DNA TGTGCCAGCAGCCAAGGCGGGACTTACTCTCCAGATACGCAGTATTTT.

Ten or more counts support this clonotype. The V and J genes are TRBV5-1 and TRBJ2-7; 7 nucleotides line up with TRBD1. From germline, CDR1 is SGHRS and CDR2 YFSETQ. This CDR3 contains 16 residues. Losses at the gene ends were 4 bases for V and 2 bases for J; bases not matched to a gene: 12. Here the CDR3 reads CASSPPDRQSTYEQYF. For the CDR3, the DNA is TGCGCCAGCAGCCCACCGGACAGGCAAAGTACCTACGAGCAGTACTTC.

This clonotype was found many times. V is TRBV12-3 or TRBV12-4 and J is TRBJ2-1; D might be TRBD1 (6 bases). This CDR3 is built from 11 residues. The germline V and J ends were trimmed by 6 bases and 10 bases, with 10 bases remaining between them. CDR3 nucleotides: TGTGCCAGCAGCCTAGGACAGGAGCAGTTCTTC. It specifies CASSLGQEQFF.